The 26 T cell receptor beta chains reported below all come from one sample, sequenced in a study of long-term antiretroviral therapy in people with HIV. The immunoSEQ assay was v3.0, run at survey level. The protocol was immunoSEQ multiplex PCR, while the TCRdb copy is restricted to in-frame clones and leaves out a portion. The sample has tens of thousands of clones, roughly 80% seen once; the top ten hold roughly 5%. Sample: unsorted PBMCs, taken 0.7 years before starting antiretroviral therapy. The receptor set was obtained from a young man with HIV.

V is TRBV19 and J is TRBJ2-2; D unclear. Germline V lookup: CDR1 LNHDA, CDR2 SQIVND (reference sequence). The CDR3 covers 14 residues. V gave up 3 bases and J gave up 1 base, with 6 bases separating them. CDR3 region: CASSMPGNTGELFF. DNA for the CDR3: TGTGCCAGTAGTATGCCCGGGAACACCGGGGAGCTGTTTTTT.

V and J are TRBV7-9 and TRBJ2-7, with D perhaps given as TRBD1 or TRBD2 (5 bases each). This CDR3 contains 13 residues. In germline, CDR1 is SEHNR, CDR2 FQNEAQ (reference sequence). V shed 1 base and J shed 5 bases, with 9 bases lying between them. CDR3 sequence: CASSLGWGHEQYF. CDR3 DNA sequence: TGTGCCAGCAGCTTAGGGTGGGGACACGAGCAGTACTTC.

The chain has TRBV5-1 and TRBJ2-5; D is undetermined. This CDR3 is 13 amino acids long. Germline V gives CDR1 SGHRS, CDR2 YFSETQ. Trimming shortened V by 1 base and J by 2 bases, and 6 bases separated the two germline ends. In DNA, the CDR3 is TGCGCCAGCAGCTTGAAAGAACAAGAGACCCAGTACTTC. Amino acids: CASSLKEQETQYF.

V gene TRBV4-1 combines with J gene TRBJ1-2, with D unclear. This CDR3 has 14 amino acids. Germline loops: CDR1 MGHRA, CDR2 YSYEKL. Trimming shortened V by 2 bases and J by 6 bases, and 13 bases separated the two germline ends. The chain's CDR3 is CASSQLIGSDGYTF. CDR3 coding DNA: TGCGCCAGCAGCCAATTAATCGGGTCGGATGGCTACACCTTC.

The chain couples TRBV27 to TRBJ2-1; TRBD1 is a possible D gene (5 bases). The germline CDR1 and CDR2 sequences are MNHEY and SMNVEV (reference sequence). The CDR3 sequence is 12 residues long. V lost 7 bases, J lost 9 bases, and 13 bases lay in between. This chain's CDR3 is CASTQGDGEQFF. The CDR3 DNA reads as TGTGCCAGCACTCAGGGTGACGGTGAGCAGTTCTTC.

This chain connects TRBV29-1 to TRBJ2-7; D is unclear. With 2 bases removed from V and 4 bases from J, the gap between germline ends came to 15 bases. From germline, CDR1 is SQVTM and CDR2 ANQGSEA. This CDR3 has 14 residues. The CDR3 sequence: CSVEFSDAEYEQYF. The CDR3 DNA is TGCAGCGTTGAATTCTCTGATGCCGAGTACGAGCAGTACTTC.

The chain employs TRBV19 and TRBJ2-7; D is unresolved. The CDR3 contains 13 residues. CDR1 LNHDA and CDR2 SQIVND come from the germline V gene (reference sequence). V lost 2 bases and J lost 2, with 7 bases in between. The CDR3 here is CASSISQPYEQYF. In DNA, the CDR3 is TGTGCCAGTAGTATAAGCCAGCCCTACGAGCAGTACTTC. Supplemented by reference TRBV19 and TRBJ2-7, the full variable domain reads DGGITQSPKYLFRKEGQNVTLSCEQNLNHDAMYWYRQDPGQGLRLIYYSQIVNDFQKGDIAEGYSVSREKKESFPLTVTSAQKNPTAFYLCASSISQPYEQYFGPGTRLTVT.

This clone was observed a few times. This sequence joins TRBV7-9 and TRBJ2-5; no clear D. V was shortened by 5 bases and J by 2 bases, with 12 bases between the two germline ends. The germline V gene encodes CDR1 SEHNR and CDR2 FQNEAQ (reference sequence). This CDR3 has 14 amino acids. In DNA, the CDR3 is TGTGCCAGCAGCCCGCCGACACCTCAAGAGACCCAGTACTTC. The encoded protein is CASSPPTPQETQYF.

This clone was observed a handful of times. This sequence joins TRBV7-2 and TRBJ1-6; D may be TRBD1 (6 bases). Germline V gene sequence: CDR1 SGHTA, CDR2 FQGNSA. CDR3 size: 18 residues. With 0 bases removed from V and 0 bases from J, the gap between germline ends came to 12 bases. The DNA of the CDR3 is TGTGCCAGCAGCTTAGCGCATAAGGACAGCTCCTATAATTCACCCCTCCACTTT. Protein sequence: CASSLAHKDSSYNSPLHF.

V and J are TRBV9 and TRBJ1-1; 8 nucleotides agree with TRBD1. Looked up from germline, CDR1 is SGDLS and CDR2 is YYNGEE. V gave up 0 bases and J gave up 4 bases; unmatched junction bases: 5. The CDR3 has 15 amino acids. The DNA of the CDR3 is TGTGCCAGCAGCGTAGTGAAGACAGGGGCCACTGAAGCTTTCTTT. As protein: CASSVVKTGATEAFF.

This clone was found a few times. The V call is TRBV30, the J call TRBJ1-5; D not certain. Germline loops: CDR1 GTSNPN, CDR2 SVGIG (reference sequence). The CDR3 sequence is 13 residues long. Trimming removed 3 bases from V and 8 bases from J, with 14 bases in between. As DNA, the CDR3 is TGTGCCTGGAGCACAGACCGCCGAGAGCCCCAGCATTTT. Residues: CAWSTDRREPQHF.

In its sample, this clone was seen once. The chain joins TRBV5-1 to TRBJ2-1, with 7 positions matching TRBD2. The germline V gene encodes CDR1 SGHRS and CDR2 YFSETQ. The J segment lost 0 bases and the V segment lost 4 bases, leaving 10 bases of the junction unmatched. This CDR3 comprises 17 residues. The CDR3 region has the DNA TGCGCCAGCAGCCCGGGGGGACTCCACCACTCCTACAATGAGCAGTTCTTC. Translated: CASSPGGLHHSYNEQFF.

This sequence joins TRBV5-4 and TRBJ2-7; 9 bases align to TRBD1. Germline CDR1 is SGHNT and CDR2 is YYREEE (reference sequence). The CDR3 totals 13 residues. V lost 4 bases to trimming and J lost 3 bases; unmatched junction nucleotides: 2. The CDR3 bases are TGTGCCAGCAGCCAGGACAGGGGCTACGAGCAGTACTTC. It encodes CASSQDRGYEQYF.

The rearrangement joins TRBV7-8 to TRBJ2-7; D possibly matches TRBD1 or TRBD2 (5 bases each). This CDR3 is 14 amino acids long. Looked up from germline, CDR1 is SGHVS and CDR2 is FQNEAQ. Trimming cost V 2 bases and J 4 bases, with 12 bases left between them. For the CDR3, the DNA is TGTGCCAGCAGCTTAATTCTGGGGGAATACGAGCAGTACTTC. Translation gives CASSLILGEYEQYF.

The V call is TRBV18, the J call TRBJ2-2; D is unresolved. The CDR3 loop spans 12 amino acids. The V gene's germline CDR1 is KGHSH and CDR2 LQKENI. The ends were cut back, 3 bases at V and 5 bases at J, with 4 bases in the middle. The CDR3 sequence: CASSPRTGELFF. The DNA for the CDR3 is TGTGCCAGCTCACCCCGGACCGGGGAGCTGTTTTTT.

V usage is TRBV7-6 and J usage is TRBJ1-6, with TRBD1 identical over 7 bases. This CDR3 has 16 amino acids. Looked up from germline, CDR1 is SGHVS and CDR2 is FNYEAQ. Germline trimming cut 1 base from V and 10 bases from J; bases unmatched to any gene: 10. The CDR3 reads CASSLVSGGRQSPLHF. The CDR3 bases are TGTGCCAGCAGCTTAGTATCAGGGGGTCGCCAATCACCCCTCCACTTT.

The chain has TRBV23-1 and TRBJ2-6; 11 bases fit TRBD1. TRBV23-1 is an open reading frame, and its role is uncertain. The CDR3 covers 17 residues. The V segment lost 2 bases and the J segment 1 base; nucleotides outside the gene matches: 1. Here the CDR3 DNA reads TGCGCCAGCAGTCAAAGGGACAGGGGGTCTGGGGCCAACGTCCTGACTTTC. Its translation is CASSQRDRGSGANVLTF.

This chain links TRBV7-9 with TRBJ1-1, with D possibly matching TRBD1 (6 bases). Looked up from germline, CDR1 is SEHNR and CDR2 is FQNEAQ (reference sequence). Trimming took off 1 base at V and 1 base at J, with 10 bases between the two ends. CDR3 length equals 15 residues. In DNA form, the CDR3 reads TGTGCCAGCAGCTTAGGGGGGGCCTCGAACACTGAAGCTTTCTTT. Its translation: CASSLGGASNTEAFF.

CDR3 residues: CASRPGDVSNQPQHF. The CDR3 DNA follows: TGTGCCAGCAGACCCGGGGACGTTAGCAATCAGCCCCAGCATTTT. V is TRBV6-5 and J is TRBJ1-5, with TRBD1 as a possible D gene (5 bases). Germline lookup yields CDR1 MNHEY and CDR2 SVGAGI. Trimming took off 6 bases at V and 0 bases at J, with 12 bases between the two ends. The CDR3 loop spans 15 amino acids.

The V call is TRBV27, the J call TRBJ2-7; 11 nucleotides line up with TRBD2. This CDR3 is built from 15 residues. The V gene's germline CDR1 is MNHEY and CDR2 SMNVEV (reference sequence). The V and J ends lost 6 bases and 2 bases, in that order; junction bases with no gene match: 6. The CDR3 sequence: CASSSGLAGPYEQYF. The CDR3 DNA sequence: TGTGCCAGCAGCAGCGGACTAGCGGGCCCCTACGAGCAGTACTTC.

CDR3 in DNA: TGTGCCAGCAGCTTGGACAGGGGGATCAATCAGCCCCAGCATTTT. Amino acids: CASSLDRGINQPQHF. The chain links TRBV5-6 to TRBJ1-5; TRBD1 agrees at 8 bases. This CDR3 is built from 15 residues. Germline CDR1 is SGHDT and CDR2 is YYEEEE. V lost 0 bases to trimming and J lost 3 bases; unmatched junction nucleotides: 2.

This CDR3 reads CATSREFAEPQHF. The CDR3 nucleotides are TGTGCCACCAGCAGAGAATTTGCGGAGCCCCAGCATTTT. The gene calls are TRBV15 and TRBJ1-5; D is uncertain. The CDR3 is made up of 13 amino acids. V was cut by 0 bases and J by 8 bases, with 8 bases left in between. CDR1 and CDR2 (germline): LNHNV, YYDKDF (reference sequence).

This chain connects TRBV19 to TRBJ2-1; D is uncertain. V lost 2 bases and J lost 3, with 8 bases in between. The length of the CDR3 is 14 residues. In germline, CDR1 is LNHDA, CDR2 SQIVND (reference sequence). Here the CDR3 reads CASSISRNYNEQFF. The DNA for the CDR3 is TGTGCCAGTAGTATATCGCGGAACTACAATGAGCAGTTCTTC.

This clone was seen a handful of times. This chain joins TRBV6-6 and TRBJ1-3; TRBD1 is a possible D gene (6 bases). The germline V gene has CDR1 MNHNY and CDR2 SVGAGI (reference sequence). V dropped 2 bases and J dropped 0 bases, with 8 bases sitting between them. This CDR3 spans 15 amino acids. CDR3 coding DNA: TGTGCCAGCAGTTACGGACAGCGCTCTGGAAACACCATATATTTT. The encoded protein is CASSYGQRSGNTIYF.

The CDR3 loop is CASSASGGTEAFF. The CDR3 DNA follows: TGTGCCAGTAGTGCCTCAGGAGGCACTGAAGCTTTCTTT. The V and J genes are TRBV19 and TRBJ1-1; D unresolved. Germline V gene sequence: CDR1 LNHDA, CDR2 SQIVND (reference sequence). The CDR3 runs 13 residues. V was shortened by 5 bases and J by 4 bases, with 11 bases between the two germline ends.

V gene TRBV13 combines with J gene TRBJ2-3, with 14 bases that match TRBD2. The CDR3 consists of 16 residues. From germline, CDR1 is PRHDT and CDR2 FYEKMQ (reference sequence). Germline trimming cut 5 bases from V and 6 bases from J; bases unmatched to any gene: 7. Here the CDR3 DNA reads TGTGCCAGCAGCACCCGGACTAGCGGGGGGTGGGATACGCAGTATTTT. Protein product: CASSTRTSGGWDTQYF.